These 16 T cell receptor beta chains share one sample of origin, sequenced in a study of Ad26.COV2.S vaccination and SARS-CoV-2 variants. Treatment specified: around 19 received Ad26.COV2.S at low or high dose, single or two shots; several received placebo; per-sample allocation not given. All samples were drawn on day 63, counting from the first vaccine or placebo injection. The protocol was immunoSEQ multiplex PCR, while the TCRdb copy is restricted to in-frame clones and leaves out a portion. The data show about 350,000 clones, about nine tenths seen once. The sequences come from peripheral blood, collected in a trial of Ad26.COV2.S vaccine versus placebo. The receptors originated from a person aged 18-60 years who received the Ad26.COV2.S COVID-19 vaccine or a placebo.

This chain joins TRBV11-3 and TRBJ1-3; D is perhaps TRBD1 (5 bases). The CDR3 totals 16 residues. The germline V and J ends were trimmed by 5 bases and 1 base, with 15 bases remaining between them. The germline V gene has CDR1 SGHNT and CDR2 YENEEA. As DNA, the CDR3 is TGTGCCAGCAGCCACCGGACACCTGGGTCTGGAAACACCATATATTTT. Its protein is CASSHRTPGSGNTIYF.

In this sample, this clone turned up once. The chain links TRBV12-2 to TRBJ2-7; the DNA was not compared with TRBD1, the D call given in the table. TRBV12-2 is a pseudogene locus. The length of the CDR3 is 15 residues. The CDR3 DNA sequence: TGTGCAAGTCGCTTTTGGGACAGGGAGCCCAACGAGCAGTACTTC. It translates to CASRFWDREPNEQYF.

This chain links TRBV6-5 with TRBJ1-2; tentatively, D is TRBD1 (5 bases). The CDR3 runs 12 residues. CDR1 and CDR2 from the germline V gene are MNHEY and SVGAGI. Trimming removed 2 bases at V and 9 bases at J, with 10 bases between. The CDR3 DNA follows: TGTGCCAGCAGTTACAGACAGTTAAGCTACACCTTC. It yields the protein CASSYRQLSYTF.

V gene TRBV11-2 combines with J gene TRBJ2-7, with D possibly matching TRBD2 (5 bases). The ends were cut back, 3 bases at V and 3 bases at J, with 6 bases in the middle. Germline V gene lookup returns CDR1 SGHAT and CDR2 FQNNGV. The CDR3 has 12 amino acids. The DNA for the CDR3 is TGTGCCAGCAGCTTCGGGGACTACGAGCAGTACTTC. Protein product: CASSFGDYEQYF. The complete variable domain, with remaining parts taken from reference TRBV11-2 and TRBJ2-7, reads EAGVAQSPRYKIIEKRQSVAFWCNPISGHATLYWYQQILGQGPKLLIQFQNNGVVDDSQLPKDRFSAERLKGVDSTLKIQPAKLEDSAVYLCASSFGDYEQYFGPGTRLTVT.

DNA for the CDR3: TGTGCCAGCAGTTTAACGGTACCCTACAATGAGCAGTTCTTC. Amino acids: CASSLTVPYNEQFF. The genes are TRBV27 and TRBJ2-1; no reliable D call. CDR3 size: 14 residues. Germline lookup yields CDR1 MNHEY and CDR2 SMNVEV (reference sequence). Trimming removed 2 bases from V and 2 bases from J, with 7 bases in between.

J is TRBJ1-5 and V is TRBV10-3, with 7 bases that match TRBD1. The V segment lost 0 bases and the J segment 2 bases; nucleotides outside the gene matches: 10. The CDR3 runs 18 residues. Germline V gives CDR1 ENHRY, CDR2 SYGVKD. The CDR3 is CAISESILTGAGNQPQHF. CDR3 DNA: TGTGCCATCAGTGAGTCGATCCTCACAGGGGCGGGCAATCAGCCCCAGCATTTT.

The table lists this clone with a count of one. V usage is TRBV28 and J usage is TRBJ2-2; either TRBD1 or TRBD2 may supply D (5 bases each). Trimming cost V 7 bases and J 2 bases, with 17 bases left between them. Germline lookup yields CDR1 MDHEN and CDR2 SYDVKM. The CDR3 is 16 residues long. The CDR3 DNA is TGTGCCAGCACGTCTCGCGGGCAGGGTAACACCGGGGAGCTGTTTTTT. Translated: CASTSRGQGNTGELFF.

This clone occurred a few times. The chain's CDR3 is CSASAPMGANQPQHF. CDR3 coding DNA: TGCAGTGCTAGTGCCCCAATGGGGGCCAATCAGCCCCAGCATTTT. V usage is TRBV20-1 and J usage is TRBJ1-5; D may be TRBD1 (6 bases). Germline-derived CDR1 and CDR2 are DFQATT and SNEGSKA (reference sequence). V was pared by 3 bases and J by 3 bases, with 15 bases between. This CDR3 has 15 amino acids.

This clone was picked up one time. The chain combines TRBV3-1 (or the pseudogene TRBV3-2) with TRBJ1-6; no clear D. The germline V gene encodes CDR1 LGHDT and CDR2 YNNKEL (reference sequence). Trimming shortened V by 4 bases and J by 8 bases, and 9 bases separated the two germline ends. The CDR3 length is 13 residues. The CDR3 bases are TGTGCCAGCAGCCGGCGGGTGGATTCACCCCTCCACTTT. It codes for CASSRRVDSPLHF.

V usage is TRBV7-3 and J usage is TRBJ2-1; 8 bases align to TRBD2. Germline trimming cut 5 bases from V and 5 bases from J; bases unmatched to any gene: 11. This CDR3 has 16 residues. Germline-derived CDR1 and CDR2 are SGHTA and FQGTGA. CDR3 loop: CASSAHSGGRNNEQFF. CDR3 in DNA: TGTGCCAGCAGCGCCCACAGCGGGGGCCGGAACAATGAGCAGTTCTTC.

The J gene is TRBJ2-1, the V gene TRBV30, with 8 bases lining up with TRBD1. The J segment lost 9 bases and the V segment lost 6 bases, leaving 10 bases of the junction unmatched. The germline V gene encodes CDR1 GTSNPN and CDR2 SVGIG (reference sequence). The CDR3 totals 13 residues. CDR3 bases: TGTGCCTGCTACCGGACAGGGCAAGTTGAGCAGTTCTTC. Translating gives CACYRTGQVEQFF.

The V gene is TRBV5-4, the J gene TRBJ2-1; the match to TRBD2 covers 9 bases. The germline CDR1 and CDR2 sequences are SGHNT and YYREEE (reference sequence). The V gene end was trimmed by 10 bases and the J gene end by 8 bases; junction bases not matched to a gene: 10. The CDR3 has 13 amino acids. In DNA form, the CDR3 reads TGTGCCGGGGGGGTAGCGGGAGTAGATGAGCAGTTCTTC. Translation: CAGGVAGVDEQFF.

The CDR3 nucleotides read TGCGCCAGCAGCCAAACTCCGGGACTAGCGGGGGGGAGCACCGGGGAGCTGTTTTTT. Its translation: CASSQTPGLAGGSTGELFF. The gene calls are TRBV4-1 and TRBJ2-2; TRBD2 matches at 16 bases. Trimming took 2 bases from V and 4 from J; bases not matched to a gene: 7. CDR3 length: 19 amino acids. The V gene's germline CDR1 is MGHRA and CDR2 YSYEKL.

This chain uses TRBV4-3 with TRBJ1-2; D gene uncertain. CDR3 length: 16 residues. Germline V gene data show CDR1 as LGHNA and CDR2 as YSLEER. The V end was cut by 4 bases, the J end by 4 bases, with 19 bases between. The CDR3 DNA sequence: TGCGCCAGCAGCCCCGAGAACGGACGCCCTCTCTATGGCTACACCTTC. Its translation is CASSPENGRPLYGYTF.

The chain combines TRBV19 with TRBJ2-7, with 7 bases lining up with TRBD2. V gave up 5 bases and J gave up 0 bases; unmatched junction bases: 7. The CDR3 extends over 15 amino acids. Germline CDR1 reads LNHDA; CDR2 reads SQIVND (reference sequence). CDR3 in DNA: TGTGCCAGTAGTCGGTTAGGCGGGAGCTCCTACGAGCAGTACTTC. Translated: CASSRLGGSSYEQYF. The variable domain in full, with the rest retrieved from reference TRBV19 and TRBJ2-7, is DGGITQSPKYLFRKEGQNVTLSCEQNLNHDAMYWYRQDPGQGLRLIYYSQIVNDFQKGDIAEGYSVSREKKESFPLTVTSAQKNPTAFYLCASSRLGGSSYEQYFGPGTRLTVT.

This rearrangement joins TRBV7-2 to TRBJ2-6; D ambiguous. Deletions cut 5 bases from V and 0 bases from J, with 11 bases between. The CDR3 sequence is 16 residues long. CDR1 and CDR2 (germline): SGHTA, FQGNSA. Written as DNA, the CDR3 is TGTGCCAGCAGCCCCCCCGCGCTCTCTGGGGCCAACGTCCTGACTTTC. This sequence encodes CASSPPALSGANVLTF.